This T cell receptor (beta chain) was identified during a study of cytomegalovirus exposure and HLA in healthy donors. Study summary: Researchers previously reported finding just under 120 million unique TCR beta sequences from approximately 190 million T cells.

The length of the CDR3 is 14 residues. V was clipped by 4 bases and J by 6 bases, with 13 bases between them. Germline values: CDR1 SGHRS, CDR2 YFSETQ. 60 Vbeta and 13 Jbeta primers were used in PCR. Sequenced by immunoSEQ multiplex PCR; TCRdb stores in-frame clones only, minus some. The sample holds around 150,000 clones, approximately 80% seen once. Findings and limits, study-wide: Certain sequence variants were highly shared and formed a cluster, and this cluster was likely a sequencing artifact.

Healthy bone marrow donors formed the donor group. Concerning this clone itself: Its antigen is not known.

The clonotype was recovered from a man between 18 and 29 years old in good health and CMV-seropositive. The source material was PBMCs. The V call is TRBV5-1, the J call TRBJ1-4; TRBD1 might be the D (6 bases). The CDR3 nucleotides read TGCGCCAGCAGCCAACAGGGTATAGATGAAAAACTGTTTTTT. It translates to CASSQQGIDEKLFF.